The 26 T cell receptor beta chains given below trace back to one sample, sequenced in a study of immune characterization of retroperitoneal liposarcoma. TCRdb recomputed calls from the PCR reads with MiXCR, one row per CDR3 protein. The sample has under 11,000 distinct CDR3 sequences; about 50% are singletons. The specimen was tumor tissue. Every receptor here comes from a female donor with retroperitoneal liposarcoma.

The chain uses TRBV6-8 and TRBJ2-1; 13 bases align to TRBD2. The ends lost 8 bases at V and 9 bases at J; junction bases unmatched: 7. Germline CDR1 MNHGY, CDR2 SAAAGT. The length of the CDR3 is 14 residues. CDR3 protein: CASEGTSGKFEQFF. The CDR3 nucleotides read TGTGCCAGCGAGGGGACTAGCGGGAAGTTTGAGCAGTTCTTC.

The chain combines TRBV6-8 with TRBJ2-1; D tentatively reads TRBD1 or TRBD2 (5 bases each). The J call could be wrong; TRBJ2-7 is a better fit for the DNA end. The CDR3 has 14 residues. Germline loops: CDR1 MNHGY, CDR2 SAAAGT. CDR3 sequence reads: CASRTGRGPYEQYF. The CDR3 DNA reads as TGTGCCAGCAGGACGGGCCGGGGCCCCTACGAGCAGTACTTC.

This clonotype was detected a few times. The genes are TRBV7-2 and TRBJ2-2, with D possibly TRBD1 on 5 matching bases. Per the germline V gene, CDR1 is SGHTA and CDR2 is FQGNSA. With 6 bases removed from V and 8 bases from J, the gap between germline ends came to 10 bases. The CDR3 has 12 amino acids. CDR3 amino acids: CASRTGQGELFF. The CDR3 region has the DNA TGTGCCAGCAGGACCGGACAAGGGGAGCTGTTTTTT. Variable domain in full (rest from reference TRBV7-2 and TRBJ2-2): GAGVSQSPSNKVTEKGKDVELRCDPISGHTALYWYRQSLGQGLEFLIYFQGNSAPDKSGLPSDRFSAERTGGSVSTLTIQRTQQEDSAVYLCASRTGQGELFFGEGSRLTVL.

J is TRBJ2-5 and V is TRBV7-8, with TRBD2 identical over 9 bases. The closer fit of TRBJ2-3 to the DNA end suggests the J call may be wrong. The CDR3 is made up of 18 amino acids. Germline V gene sequence: CDR1 SGHVS, CDR2 FQNEAQ. The CDR3 loop reads CASSILAGGPLGTDTQYF. The CDR3 DNA sequence: TGTGCCAGCAGCATACTCGCGGGGGGGCCTTTAGGTACAGATACGCAGTATTTT.

Worth noting for this clonotype: A much larger clone differs by one base, so this may be a read error. The chain couples TRBV6-6 to TRBJ2-5; D is perhaps TRBD2 (6 bases). The CDR3 spans 14 residues. In germline, CDR1 is MNHNY, CDR2 SVGAGI (reference sequence). The germline V and J ends were trimmed by 2 bases and 9 bases, with 16 bases remaining between them. The CDR3 protein is CASSYRRTGVSQYF. The CDR3 region has the DNA TGTGCCAGCAGTTACCGACGCACGGGGGTGTCCCAGTACTTC.

In its sample, this clonotype is medium-sized (0.01 to 0.1%). V is TRBV7-2 and J is TRBJ2-1, with 9 nucleotides matching TRBD2. The DNA end is a closer match to TRBJ2-7, so the J assignment may be wrong. CDR3 size: 16 residues. CDR1 and CDR2 (germline): SGHTA, FQGNSA. The CDR3 sequence is CASSRSGRRSYNEQYF. CDR3 in DNA: TGTGCCAGCAGCCGTAGCGGGAGAAGGTCCTACAATGAGCAGTACTTC.

This clonotype was recorded a few times. V is TRBV6-5 and J is TRBJ1-2; no firm D call. From germline, CDR1 is MNHEY and CDR2 SVGAGI. Trimming left V 0 bases short and J 7 bases short, with 12 bases between. This CDR3 has 14 amino acids. The CDR3 DNA sequence: TGTGCCAGCAGTTACTCCGGGGAGGCGGGTGGCTACACCTTC. Amino acid sequence: CASSYSGEAGGYTF.

Notes on this clonotype: One end of the junction varies from germline; a read error may be responsible. The chain joins TRBV15 to TRBJ2-3; D call uncertain. The germline gives CDR1 LNHNV, CDR2 YYDKDF (reference sequence). CDR3 length: 19 residues. This CDR3 reads CATTRSQFFIFNRDGVSHF. The CDR3 region has the DNA TGTGCCACCACACGCAGCCAATTTTTTATTTTTAATAGAGATGGGGTTTCACATTTT.

The chain links TRBV7-2 to TRBJ2-1; 7 bases map to TRBD2. V lost 3 bases and J lost 4; bases outside the gene matches: 6. This CDR3 has 15 residues. Germline assignment: CDR1 SGHTA and CDR2 FQGNSA. In DNA, the CDR3 is TGTGCCAGCAGCTTTCGGAGCGGGGATTACAATGAGCAGTTCTTC. It translates to CASSFRSGDYNEQFF.

This chain joins TRBV7-2 and TRBJ2-5; perhaps D is TRBD1 or TRBD2 (5 bases each). The CDR3 is 16 amino acids. The V gene lost 3 bases and the J gene lost 5 bases, with 19 bases spanning the gap. The V gene's germline CDR1 is SGHTA and CDR2 FQGNSA. CDR3 bases: TGTGCCAGCAGCTTCCAGGGCACTAGTCGGGCGGAGACCCAGTACTTC. It yields the protein CASSFQGTSRAETQYF.

J is TRBJ2-3 and V is TRBV6-1; TRBD2 agrees at 10 bases. J was trimmed by 4 bases and V by 2 bases; bases with no gene match: 3. Germline V gene sequence: CDR1 MNHNS, CDR2 SASEGT. The CDR3 has 15 amino acids. The CDR3 DNA follows: TGTGCCAGCAGTGAACGAGCGGGAGGGCCAGATACGCAGTATTTT. Amino acids: CASSERAGGPDTQYF.

This clonotype was picked up many times. This sequence joins TRBV7-8 and TRBJ2-1, with D possibly called TRBD1 or TRBD2 (5 bases each). Trimming stripped 1 base from V and 10 bases from J, with 8 bases between. The germline CDR1 and CDR2 sequences are SGHVS and FQNEAQ. The CDR3 has 12 residues. The DNA for the CDR3 is TGTGCCAGCAGCTTAGTGAGGGGCGAGCAGTTCTTC. It codes for CASSLVRGEQFF.

A word on this clonotype: One end of the junction varies from germline; a read error may be responsible. The chain couples TRBV12-3 or TRBV12-4 to TRBJ2-7; 13 bases are a match to TRBD2. CDR3 size: 14 residues. The CDR3 region has the DNA TGTGCCAGCAGTCCCCGGACTAGCGGGAGCCCAGACTCATTC. It codes for CASSPRTSGSPDSF.

The chain carries TRBV12-3 or TRBV12-4 and TRBJ2-5, with D perhaps being TRBD1 or TRBD2 (5 bases each). V was clipped by 7 bases and J by 11 bases, with 23 bases between them. The CDR3 is 14 amino acids. As DNA, the CDR3 is TGTGCCAGCACCCTAACGGGACGGTACAATGAGCAGTACTTC. Its protein product is CASTLTGRYNEQYF.

In the case of this clonotype: A much larger clone differs from this one at a single base, so this may be a read error. The rearrangement joins TRBV7-2 to TRBJ2-4, with TRBD2 matching 7 bases. The germline V gene encodes CDR1 SGHTA and CDR2 FQGNSA. J was trimmed by 13 bases and V by 2 bases; bases with no gene match: 11. This CDR3 comprises 14 residues. The CDR3 is CASSLRGDYKEQYF. The CDR3 region has the DNA TGTGCCAGCAGCTTACGCGGGGACTACAAGGAGCAGTACTTC.

This clonotype was seen a handful of times. The CDR3 protein is CASSEQIGSNTGELFF. DNA of the CDR3: TGTGCCAGCAGTGAACAGATAGGGTCGAACACCGGGGAGCTGTTTTTT. The chain employs TRBV6-1 and TRBJ2-2; unclear D gene. Between the trimmed V and J ends, which lost 2 bases and 0 bases, there was a span of 10 bases. Germline loops: CDR1 MNHNS, CDR2 SASEGT. This CDR3 contains 16 residues.

The chain couples TRBV25-1 to TRBJ1-2, with TRBD1 as a possible D gene (6 bases). Deletions cut 6 bases from V and 2 bases from J, with 10 bases between. This CDR3 region has 13 residues. The germline V gene has CDR1 MGHDK and CDR2 SYGVNS. The CDR3 spells CASSSGTNYGYTF. For the CDR3, the DNA is TGTGCCAGCAGCTCCGGGACAAACTATGGCTACACCTTC.

This chain connects TRBV6-1 to TRBJ2-1; the match to TRBD2 covers 9 bases. The CDR3 covers 16 residues. The V and J ends lost 5 bases and 8 bases, in that order; junction bases with no gene match: 13. Germline lookup yields CDR1 MNHNS and CDR2 SASEGT. CDR3 DNA sequence: TGTGCCAGCAGTTATGGCGGGAGGGCCGCCGGACATGAGCAGTTCTTC. The encoded protein is CASSYGGRAAGHEQFF.

The rearrangement joins TRBV14 to TRBJ2-6, with D unclear. Per germline, CDR1 SGHDN and CDR2 FVKESK. This CDR3 has 18 amino acids. V lost 0 bases to trimming and J lost 0 bases, with 12 bases between them. In DNA, the CDR3 is TGTGCCAGCAGCCAAGATCGAAAGGACCTCTCTGGGGCCAACGTCCTGACTTTC. It specifies CASSQDRKDLSGANVLTF.

V is TRBV7-2 and J is TRBJ2-1; 9 bases are a match to TRBD2. This CDR3 comprises 14 residues. J was trimmed by 12 bases and V by 1 base; bases with no gene match: 7. Per the germline V gene, CDR1 is SGHTA and CDR2 is FQGNSA. CDR3 nucleotide sequence: TGTGCCAGCAGCTTAGGGCCCACTAGCGGGTGGCAGTTCTTC. Translating it yields CASSLGPTSGWQFF.

The rearrangement joins TRBV6-1 to TRBJ2-1; no firm D call. The J call could be wrong; TRBJ2-7 is a better fit for the DNA end. The germline CDR1 and CDR2 sequences are MNHNS and SASEGT. The CDR3 loop spans 15 amino acids. The CDR3 sequence is CASSEADRSTYEQYF. The CDR3 DNA reads TGTGCCAGCAGTGAAGCGGACCGGTCAACCTACGAGCAGTACTTC.

This clonotype qualifies as medium-sized. This sequence joins TRBV7-4 and TRBJ2-5; TRBD2 matches 12 bases. V lost 4 bases, J lost 2 bases, and 2 bases stayed unmatched. This CDR3 spans 15 amino acids. Germline V gives CDR1 SGHVT, CDR2 SQSDAQ. CDR3 protein: CASSYGLAGQETQYF. CDR3 bases: TGTGCCAGCAGCTACGGACTAGCGGGGCAAGAGACCCAGTACTTC.

This clonotype occurred many times. V usage is TRBV28 and J usage is TRBJ2-1; the match to TRBD2 covers 12 bases. This CDR3 comprises 16 residues. Germline assignment: CDR1 MDHEN and CDR2 SYDVKM. V gave up 3 bases and J gave up 6 bases; unmatched junction bases: 6. CDR3 nucleotides: TGTGCCAGCAGTTTCCTAGCGGGAGGGCCCTTCAATGAGCAGTTCTTC. It translates to CASSFLAGGPFNEQFF.

This chain connects TRBV6-5 to TRBJ2-7; 8 bases are a match to TRBD1. The CDR3 totals 15 residues. Looked up from germline, CDR1 is MNHEY and CDR2 is SVGAGI. Trimming at V came to 0 bases and at J to 3 bases, leaving 4 bases not matched to a gene. The CDR3 is CASSYSDRGGYEQYF. DNA of the CDR3: TGTGCCAGCAGTTACTCTGACAGGGGAGGCTACGAGCAGTACTTC.

This clonotype was recorded at least ten times. The chain employs TRBV6-1 and TRBJ2-5, with 7 bases fitting TRBD2. In germline, CDR1 is MNHNS, CDR2 SASEGT. Trimming cost V 2 bases and J 4 bases; bases outside gene matches: 7. This CDR3 comprises 15 residues. The CDR3 DNA reads TGTGCCAGCAGTGAAAGCGGGATGGCGGGAGAGACCCAGTACTTC. It is translated as CASSESGMAGETQYF.

The chain recombines TRBV7-6 with TRBJ2-1; D possibly corresponds to TRBD2 (6 bases). The J call could be wrong; TRBJ2-7 is a better fit for the DNA end. This CDR3 has 15 amino acids. The V gene's germline CDR1 is SGHVS and CDR2 FNYEAQ. Written as DNA, the CDR3 is TGTGCCAGCAGCTTAGCCGGGACTCCCGCCGACGAGCAGTACTTC. It codes for CASSLAGTPADEQYF.